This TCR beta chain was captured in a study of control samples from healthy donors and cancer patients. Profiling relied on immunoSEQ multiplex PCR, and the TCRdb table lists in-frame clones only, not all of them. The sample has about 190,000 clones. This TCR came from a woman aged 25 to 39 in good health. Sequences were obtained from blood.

DNA of the CDR3: TGCGCCAGCAGCTTGAGGCCGGCCAGCGGGGGGGCCTACAATGAGCAGTTCTTC. Protein: CASSLRPASGGAYNEQFF. The chain has TRBV5-1 and TRBJ2-1, with 10 nucleotides matching TRBD2. Looked up from germline, CDR1 is SGHRS and CDR2 is YFSETQ. The V gene end was trimmed by 1 base and the J gene end by 2 bases; junction bases not matched to a gene: 9. The CDR3 loop spans 18 amino acids.